What follows describes a single TCR beta chain. Antigen specificity is unknown. The V and J ends lost 11 bases and 3 bases respectively, with 13 bases between them. Per the germline V gene, CDR1 is MDHEN and CDR2 is SYDVKM. This CDR3 comprises 13 residues. These data belong to a study of OX40 agonist ivuxolimab in advanced cancers. Study-level information: Around 40% of patients had received prior checkpoint inhibitor therapy. Two cutaneous melanoma patients and one hepatocellular carcinoma patient, three in all, had partial responses.

The data were produced by immunoSEQ multiplex PCR, yet TCRdb's version contains in-frame clones alone and is incomplete. Among fewer than 85,000 clones listed, about 88% were seen once. The study's findings and limits: In CD8+ T cells, expanded clones were on average more numerous than in CD4+. Partial responders dosed at 0.1-3.0 mg/kg displayed clonal expansion ranking among the lowest.

The clonotype was recovered from an adult with an advanced solid tumor such as melanoma, head and neck, liver or kidney cancer. The sequenced sample was CD4+ or CD8+ T cells sorted from blood, obtained in a trial of the OX40 agonist ivuxolimab. The chain has TRBV28 and TRBJ1-4; weak D call: TRBD1 (6 bases). The CDR3 nucleotides read TGTGCCGGGGGAGGGGGGCCTAATGAAAAACTGTTTTTT. Translated: CAGGGGPNEKLFF. Together with reference TRBV28 and TRBJ1-4, the CDR3 gives the full variable domain: DVKVTQSSRYLVKRTGEKVFLECVQDMDHENMFWYRQDPGLGLRLIYFSYDVKMKEKGDIPEGYSVSREKKERFSLILESASTNQTSMYLCAGGGGPNEKLFFGSGTQLSVL.